The present entry profiles one T cell receptor beta chain with its context. It is unclear where the CDR3 begins or ends on the DNA, so no DNA is shown, and the CDR3 is as TCRdb lists it. Participants, 18 to 89 years old, spanned fewer than 25 US areas. Either two negative PCRs, clearance, or symptom resolution qualified Cohort 3 donors as recovered. The data stem from a study of blood T cell repertoires in COVID-19. Overall study context: PBMCs, B-cell-depleted T cells, or T cells provided the cDNA or gDNA that made up the material.

From germline, CDR1 is SQVTM and CDR2 ANQGSEA. The length of the CDR3 is 12 amino acids, counting both ends. Authors' data handling: Reference gene primer amplification in the assay estimated nucleated cell counts. Assay: immunoSEQ multiplex PCR; the TCRdb copy retains only in-frame clones and omits some. D and trimming were read from the DNA, whereas the V and J calls and clone size are those reported in that table. Seen here are over 350,000 clones, around nine tenths observed once, and the top ten hold roughly 9.4%. The specimen was PBMCs or T cells enriched from blood (not recorded which). The chain uses TRBV29-1 and TRBJ2-1; the table's D call TRBD2 went unverified against the DNA. The TCR was taken from a woman aged 50 to 60 who had recovered from COVID-19. CDR3 sequence reads: CTSTSGGQEQFF.